Listed below are T cell receptor beta chains from one sample, sequenced in a study of Ad26.COV2.S vaccination and SARS-CoV-2 variants. This table comes from immunoSEQ multiplex PCR, and its TCRdb copy is limited to in-frame clones, with some not included. The data contain some 420,000 clones, more than 75% of them singletons. This specimen consisted of peripheral blood, obtained in a trial of Ad26.COV2.S vaccine versus placebo. The source of these receptors is a person aged 18-60 years who received the Ad26.COV2.S COVID-19 vaccine or a placebo. CDR3s include the opening cysteine and the closing phenylalanine or tryptophan. D genes are given only for firm matches. Expanded clones get a size class; other rows say once, few or many, or leave the size out.

D gene: NA
clone size: NA
V gene: TRBV11-2
J gene: TRBJ2-2
CDR3 DNA: TGTGCCAGCAGACTGGTCTCGTACAGAACGAACACCGGGGAGCTGTTTTTT
CDR3 protein: CASRLVSYRTNTGELFF

D gene: NA
clone size: NA
V gene: TRBV7-2
J gene: TRBJ2-7
CDR3 DNA: TGTGCCAGCAGCTTAGGGGTAGGAGCGGTATACGAGCAGTACTTC
CDR3 protein: CASSLGVGAVYEQYF

D gene: TRBD1
clone size: NA
V gene: TRBV11-2
J gene: TRBJ2-1
CDR3 DNA: TGTGCCAGCAGCTTAGACCGACAGGGGGGCTCCTACAATGAGCAGTTCTTC
CDR3 protein: CASSLDRQGGSYNEQFF

D gene: NA
clone size: once
V gene: TRBV6-2/TRBV6-3
J gene: TRBJ1-1
CDR3 DNA: TGTGCCAGCAGCAGGAACACTGAAGCTTTCTTT
CDR3 protein: CASSRNTEAFF

D gene: NA
clone size: NA
V gene: TRBV7-3
J gene: TRBJ1-6
CDR3 DNA: TGTGCCAGCAGCTTAACGAATCCCCGGACGGGGAGTTATTCACCCCTCCACTTT
CDR3 protein: CASSLTNPRTGSYSPLHF

D gene: TRBD1
clone size: once
V gene: TRBV5-6
J gene: TRBJ1-4
CDR3 DNA: TGTGCCAGCAGCTTCTCCGGGACAGGGACGATTTTT
CDR3 protein: CASSFSGTGTIF

D gene: TRBD1
clone size: once
V gene: TRBV4-1
J gene: TRBJ2-3
CDR3 DNA: TGCGCCAGCAGCCCCGGGGACAGGGGTACAGATACGCAGTATTTT
CDR3 protein: CASSPGDRGTDTQYF

D gene: NA
clone size: NA
V gene: TRBV11-2
J gene: TRBJ2-7
CDR3 DNA: TGTGCCAGTTCCACACTGGCGGGGACTTCCTACGAGCAGTACTTC
CDR3 protein: CASSTLAGTSYEQYF

D gene: TRBD1
clone size: NA
V gene: TRBV5-1
J gene: TRBJ2-1
CDR3 DNA: TGCGCCAGCAGCTTGGAGTATGGCGGACAGGCAATACGCAATGAGCAGTTCTTC
CDR3 protein: CASSLEYGGQAIRNEQFF

D gene: NA
clone size: NA
V gene: TRBV19
J gene: TRBJ1-5
CDR3 DNA: TGTGCCAGTAGTTACAGCTATAGCAATCAGCCCCAGCATTTT
CDR3 protein: CASSYSYSNQPQHF

D gene: TRBD2
clone size: NA
V gene: TRBV5-4
J gene: TRBJ2-7
CDR3 DNA: TGTGCCAGCAGCTTAACGGGGGGGCTAGGGGAGCAGTACTTC
CDR3 protein: CASSLTGGLGEQYF

D gene: TRBD1
clone size: NA
V gene: TRBV6-2/TRBV6-3
J gene: TRBJ1-1
CDR3 DNA: TGTGCCAGCAGTTACGAGACAGGGGGCTGGCGCACTGAAGCTTTCTTT
CDR3 protein: CASSYETGGWRTEAFF

D gene: NA
clone size: NA
V gene: TRBV28
J gene: TRBJ1-2
CDR3 DNA: TGTGCCAGCAGTTTATTTGGGAGCTATGGCTACACCTTC
CDR3 protein: CASSLFGSYGYTF

D gene: TRBD2
clone size: NA
V gene: TRBV9
J gene: TRBJ2-5
CDR3 DNA: TGTGCCAGCAGCGTAGAGAACGGGGAGGGGAAAGAGACCCAGTACTTC
CDR3 protein: CASSVENGEGKETQYF

D gene: NA
clone size: NA
V gene: TRBV7-2
J gene: TRBJ1-6
CDR3 DNA: TGTGCCAGCAGCTTTTCCGAGCTTAATTCACCCCTCCACTTT
CDR3 protein: CASSFSELNSPLHF

D gene: NA
clone size: NA
V gene: TRBV6-5
J gene: TRBJ1-6
CDR3 DNA: TGTGCCAGCAGCCAAGAACCGGGCAATTCACCCCTCCACTTT
CDR3 protein: CASSQEPGNSPLHF

D gene: TRBD1
clone size: few
V gene: TRBV4-1
J gene: TRBJ2-7
CDR3 DNA: TGCGCCAGCAGACCGGGGACAGATAGTGCCTACGAGCAGTACTTC
CDR3 protein: CASRPGTDSAYEQYF

D gene: TRBD2
clone size: NA
V gene: TRBV7-3
J gene: TRBJ2-1
CDR3 DNA: TGTGCCAGCAGCTTTCTAGCGGGGGATAATGAGCAGTTCTTC
CDR3 protein: CASSFLAGDNEQFF

D gene: NA
clone size: NA
V gene: TRBV9
J gene: TRBJ2-3
CDR3 DNA: TGTGCCAGCAGCGGCGCGGTGAGGGGAGATACGCAGTATTTT
CDR3 protein: CASSGAVRGDTQYF

D gene: NA
clone size: NA
V gene: TRBV19
J gene: TRBJ2-3
CDR3 DNA: TGTGCCAGTAGTCGGGCCAGAATGGACCGGCAGTATTTT
CDR3 protein: CASSRARMDRQYF